The rows below give T cell receptor beta chains drawn from one sample of a study of technical replicates of blood from a few donors. The repertoire was sequenced with immunoSEQ multiplex PCR; TCRdb's copy has only in-frame clones and lacks some. Here the sample spans 64,000 or so clones, approximately 96% being singletons. The specimen sequenced was T cells isolated from PBMCs. The receptors come from a human donor in good health. Both conserved end residues are part of each CDR3. Fields, in order: J gene, V gene, D gene, clone size, CDR3 protein, CDR3 DNA. The D gene is left open where the match is weak. Size values are once, few and many counts, or a class for expanded clones, and some rows have none.

TRBJ2-2,TRBV15,NA,NA,CATSRVGARGRGGELFF,TGTGCCACCAGCAGAGTGGGGGCCAGGGGACGGGGCGGGGAGCTGTTTTTT
TRBJ2-2,TRBV28,TRBD2,NA,CASTTPRTSGKALTGELFF,TGTGCCAGCACCACCCCCAGGACTAGCGGGAAGGCCCTAACCGGGGAGCTGTTTTTT
TRBJ2-1,TRBV10-3,NA,NA,CAISEGPLSSEQFF,TGTGCCATCAGTGAGGGCCCCTTGTCTAGTGAGCAGTTCTTC
TRBJ2-7,TRBV5-4,NA,NA,CASSLDAGASSYEQYF,TGTGCCAGCAGCTTGGACGCAGGGGCCAGCTCCTACGAGCAGTACTTC
TRBJ1-2,TRBV7-9,NA,NA,CASSQGQRTF,TGTGCCAGCAGCCAGGGGCAAAGGACCTTC
TRBJ2-5,TRBV12-5,TRBD1,NA,CASGSRDSLRETQYF,TGTGCTAGTGGTTCTCGGGACAGCTTGAGAGAGACCCAGTACTTC
TRBJ2-3,TRBV18,NA,NA,CASLSTDTQYF,TGTGCCAGCCTAAGCACAGATACGCAGTATTTT
TRBJ1-1,TRBV5-1,NA,NA,CASSLTRAMNTEAFF,TGCGCCAGCAGCCTAACCAGGGCGATGAACACTGAAGCTTTCTTT
TRBJ1-1,TRBV10-1,NA,NA,CASSESTVSAFF,TGCGCCAGCAGTGAGTCGACAGTCTCAGCTTTCTTT
TRBJ1-3,TRBV19,TRBD1,NA,CASSQDLTGPLSIYF,TGTGCCAGTAGCCAAGACCTGACAGGGCCTCTATCCATATATTTT
TRBJ2-2,TRBV29-1,NA,NA,CSAQGFDYGELFF,TGCAGCGCCCAGGGATTCGATTACGGGGAGCTGTTTTTT
TRBJ2-3,TRBV18,TRBD2,NA,CASSQLPGLAGVGDSTDTQYF,TGTGCCAGCTCACAACTTCCGGGACTAGCGGGAGTTGGGGATAGCACAGATACGCAGTATTTT
TRBJ1-1,TRBV10-1,TRBD1,NA,CASSESTGGNGDTEAFF,TGCGCCAGCAGTGAGTCCACAGGGGGCAATGGTGACACTGAAGCTTTCTTT
TRBJ2-1,TRBV6-5,NA,NA,CASSLEGEDNEQFF,TGTGCCAGCAGCCTGGAGGGTGAGGACAATGAGCAGTTCTTC
TRBJ2-7,TRBV28,TRBD1,NA,CASSPSTYYGQGYEQYF,TGTGCCAGCAGTCCGTCTACGTACTATGGACAGGGCTACGAGCAGTACTTC
TRBJ1-2,TRBV5-4,TRBD1,NA,CASSSDRALYGYTF,TGTGCCAGCAGCTCGGACAGGGCCTTGTATGGCTACACCTTC
TRBJ2-6,TRBV10-1,NA,NA,CASSQATGANVLTF,TGCGCCAGCAGTCAGGCTACTGGGGCCAACGTCCTGACTTTC
TRBJ1-6,TRBV19,NA,NA,CASSSGGNYNSPLHF,TGTGCCAGTAGTTCTGGAGGGAACTATAATTCACCCCTCCACTTT
TRBJ1-5,TRBV6-5,NA,NA,CASSYRAGIQSQHF,TGTGCCAGCAGTTACCGTGCGGGGATTCAGTCCCAGCATTTT
TRBJ2-1,TRBV5-1,TRBD2,NA,CASSQLAGGDNEQFF,TGCGCCAGCAGCCAACTCGCGGGAGGGGACAATGAGCAGTTCTTC
TRBJ2-2,TRBV5-4,TRBD1,NA,CASSLRQGESNTGELFF,TGTGCCAGCAGCTTGCGACAGGGGGAATCGAACACCGGGGAGCTGTTTTTT
TRBJ2-1,TRBV5-1,NA,NA,CASSPRVVGGPNEQFF,TGCGCCAGCAGCCCCCGGGTCGTGGGGGGGCCCAATGAGCAGTTCTTC
TRBJ2-6,TRBV7-6,NA,NA,CASSSRQPGGANVLTF,TGTGCCAGCAGTTCTAGACAGCCCGGAGGGGCCAACGTCCTGACTTTC
TRBJ1-2,TRBV29-1,TRBD1,NA,CSTPTGGRGYTF,TGCAGCACACCGACAGGGGGCCGTGGCTACACCTTC
TRBJ1-4,TRBV18,NA,NA,CASSARGRGGEKLFF,TGTGCCAGCTCAGCTCGCGGCAGGGGTGGCGAAAAACTGTTTTTT
TRBJ1-5,TRBV6-6,NA,NA,CASTQRQGFSNQPQHF,TGTGCCAGCACCCAACGGCAGGGCTTCAGCAATCAGCCCCAGCATTTT
TRBJ1-2,TRBV5-4,NA,NA,CASSLETVSEGYTF,TGTGCCAGCAGCTTGGAAACCGTTAGTGAGGGCTACACCTTC
TRBJ2-7,TRBV5-1,TRBD2,NA,CASSQGLAGGQGQYF,TGCGCCAGCAGCCAGGGACTAGCGGGAGGGCAGGGGCAGTACTTC
TRBJ2-3,TRBV5-1,TRBD2,NA,CASSLSVAGRGDTQYF,TGCGCCAGCAGCTTGTCAGTAGCGGGGAGAGGGGATACGCAGTATTTT
TRBJ1-4,TRBV5-1,TRBD1,NA,CASSQATGVNEKLFF,TGCGCCAGCAGCCAAGCGACAGGGGTAAATGAAAAACTGTTTTTT
TRBJ2-1,TRBV5-4,TRBD2,NA,CASSLLAGVRNEQFF,TGTGCCAGCAGCTTACTAGCGGGAGTCCGTAATGAGCAGTTCTTC
TRBJ2-3,TRBV5-1,TRBD2,once,CASSRSGLAVPDTQYF,TGCGCCAGCAGCAGATCGGGACTAGCAGTCCCAGATACGCAGTATTTT
TRBJ2-7,TRBV7-6,NA,NA,CASSLAAEEQYF,TGTGCCAGCAGCTTAGCGGCGGAGGAGCAGTACTTC
TRBJ1-2,TRBV5-4,TRBD1,few,CASSDTGGYGYTF,TGTGCCAGCAGCGATACAGGGGGGTATGGCTACACCTTC
TRBJ1-6,TRBV11-3,NA,NA,CASSLRSAGNNSPLHF,TGTGCCAGCAGCTTACGTTCGGCAGGGAACAATTCACCCCTCCACTTT
TRBJ2-7,TRBV9,NA,NA,CASSVGADSYEQYF,TGTGCCAGCAGCGTAGGGGCAGATTCCTACGAGCAGTACTTC
TRBJ2-2,TRBV18,NA,NA,CASSRNQGLGGTGELFF,TGTGCCAGCTCCCGGAACCAAGGACTAGGGGGTACCGGGGAGCTGTTTTTT
TRBJ2-7,TRBV7-9,TRBD1,NA,CASSFDRVGEQYF,TGTGCCAGCAGCTTTGACAGGGTAGGCGAGCAGTACTTC
TRBJ2-1,TRBV19,TRBD2,NA,CARIEGSGRADEQFF,TGTGCCAGAATCGAAGGGAGCGGGAGGGCCGATGAGCAGTTCTTC
TRBJ1-1,TRBV4-1,NA,NA,CASSQGWNSFMNTEAFF,TGCGCCAGCAGCCAAGGTTGGAACAGCTTTATGAACACTGAAGCTTTCTTT
TRBJ2-7,TRBV19,NA,NA,CASSHGQGTYEQYF,TGTGCCAGTAGCCATGGGCAGGGGACCTACGAGCAGTACTTC
TRBJ2-7,TRBV7-6,NA,NA,CASSHPSGIREQYF,TGTGCCAGCAGCCACCCCTCCGGGATCAGGGAGCAGTACTTC
TRBJ2-5,TRBV4-2,NA,NA,CASSQVAPPPETQYF,TGTGCCAGCAGCCAAGTGGCTCCTCCTCCAGAGACCCAGTACTTC
TRBJ1-6,TRBV14,NA,once,CASTASSYNSPLHF,TGTGCCAGCACTGCGTCTTCCTATAATTCACCCCTCCACTTT
TRBJ2-7,TRBV2,TRBD1,NA,CASSSTMDRHGEQYF,TGTGCCAGCAGTTCCACTATGGACAGGCATGGCGAGCAGTACTTC
TRBJ2-3,TRBV5-1,NA,NA,CASSLGEDRQYF,TGCGCCAGCAGCTTGGGTGAGGACAGGCAGTATTTT
TRBJ1-1,TRBV5-6,NA,NA,CASSLVGLSPGEAFF,TGTGCCAGCAGCTTGGTTGGACTGTCGCCAGGTGAAGCTTTCTTT
TRBJ2-3,TRBV29-1,NA,NA,CSVNRDGTDTQYF,TGCAGCGTTAACAGGGACGGCACAGATACGCAGTATTTT
TRBJ1-3,TRBV4-2,NA,NA,CASSQISGVGYSGNTIYF,TGTGCCAGCAGCCAGATTTCAGGGGTCGGATACTCTGGAAACACCATATATTTT
TRBJ2-3,TRBV7-2,NA,NA,CASSLVGLTDTQYF,TGTGCCAGCAGCTTAGTGGGCCTCACAGATACGCAGTATTTT
TRBJ1-3,TRBV6-5,NA,NA,CASRSGAGNTIYF,TGTGCCAGCAGATCAGGGGCTGGAAACACCATATATTTT
TRBJ1-1,TRBV14,NA,NA,CASSPGGVGTEAFF,TGTGCCAGCAGCCCCGGGGGGGTGGGGACTGAAGCTTTCTTT
TRBJ1-1,TRBV6-1,TRBD1,NA,CASSVGPGQGYMNTEAFF,TGTGCCAGCAGTGTTGGGCCAGGACAGGGCTACATGAACACTGAAGCTTTCTTT
TRBJ2-7,TRBV9,TRBD1,NA,CASGQGAASYEQYF,TGTGCCAGCGGGCAGGGGGCGGCCTCCTACGAGCAGTACTTC